This T cell receptor beta chain is drawn from a study of T cell changes during pregnancy in multiple sclerosis. Comment on this clone: The same CDR3 arises from other DNA sequences in this sample as well.

Here immunoSEQ multiplex PCR was the method, and the copy in TCRdb shows in-frame clones only, minus some. This table holds more than 45,000 clones, approximately 92% found once. V dropped 6 bases and J dropped 1; count of bases not matched to a gene: 1. Germline V gives CDR1 MDHEN, CDR2 SYDVKM. CDR3 length: 14 residues. The chain has TRBV28 and TRBJ2-7; 12 bases align to TRBD2. This receptor was obtained from a female donor with multiple sclerosis, enrolled in a pregnancy study. Sequencing used CD4+ T cells from peripheral blood mononuclear cells, obtained after pregnancy. CDR3 sequence reads: CASSLAGGSYEQYF. In nucleotides, the CDR3 is TGTGCCAGCAGCCTAGCGGGAGGGTCCTACGAGCAGTACTTC.